The clone carrying this T cell receptor beta chain was recorded many times. Thyroid surgery took place with no prior treatment in any patient. The data originate from a study of metastatic and nonmetastatic thyroid tumors. Background on the study: Repertoires from malignant and benign thyroid patients were compared across blood and tumor or nodule tissue.

The CDR3 contains 14 residues. Deletions cut 1 base from V and 1 base from J, with 8 bases between. Germline V gives CDR1 SGHRS, CDR2 YFSETQ. TCRdb re-clonotyped the PCR reads via MiXCR. The sample includes approximately 32,000 clones, 15% to 20% of them seen just once. This TCR was sampled from a female donor with papillary thyroid cancer or a benign thyroid nodule (not recorded which). Some clones in this sample may be carry-over from other donors' samples. Sequenced input: blood. This chain connects TRBV5-1 to TRBJ1-1; D remains unclear. CDR3 amino acids: CASSLTTENTEAFF. The CDR3 DNA sequence: TGCGCCAGCAGCTTGACCACGGAGAACACTGAAGCTTTCTTT.